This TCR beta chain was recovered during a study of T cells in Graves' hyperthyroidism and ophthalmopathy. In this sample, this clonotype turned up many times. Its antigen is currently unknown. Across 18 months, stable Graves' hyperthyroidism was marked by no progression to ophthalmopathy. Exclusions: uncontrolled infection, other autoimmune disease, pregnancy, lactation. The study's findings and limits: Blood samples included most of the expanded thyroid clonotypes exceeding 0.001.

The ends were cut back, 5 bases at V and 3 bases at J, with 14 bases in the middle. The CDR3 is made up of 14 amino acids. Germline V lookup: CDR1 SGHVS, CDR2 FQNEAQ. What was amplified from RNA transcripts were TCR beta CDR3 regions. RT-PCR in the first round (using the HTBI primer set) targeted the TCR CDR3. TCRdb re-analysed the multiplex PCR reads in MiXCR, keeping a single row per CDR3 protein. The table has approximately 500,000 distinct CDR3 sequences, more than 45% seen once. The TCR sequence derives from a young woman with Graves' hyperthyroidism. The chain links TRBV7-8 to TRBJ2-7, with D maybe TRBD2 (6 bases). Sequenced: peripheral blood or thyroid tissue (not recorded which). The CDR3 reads CASSPGGRLYEQYF. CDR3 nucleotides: TGTGCCAGCAGCCCCGGAGGGAGGCTCTACGAGCAGTACTTC.